These 10 T cell receptor beta chains originate from one sample sequenced in a study of blood T cell repertoires in COVID-19. The assay was immunoSEQ multiplex PCR, and TCRdb's table has in-frame clones only and misses some. This sample has approximately 190,000 clones; around 80% occur once, and the top ten carry 13% to 15%. The specimen sequenced was peripheral blood. The origin of the receptors is a man aged 25-40 years with active or convalescent COVID-19.

The V and J genes are TRBV19 and TRBJ1-6; 7 bases map to TRBD1. The CDR3 is 14 residues long. J lost 10 bases, V lost 5 bases, and 8 bases had no gene match. Germline V gene sequence: CDR1 LNHDA, CDR2 SQIVND (reference sequence). The CDR3 nucleotides are TGTGCCAGTAGTCCTTGGGACAGAGGCTCACCCCTCCACTTT. Protein: CASSPWDRGSPLHF.

This sequence joins TRBV27 and TRBJ2-7; maybe TRBD2 (7 bases). Trimming took off 5 bases at V and 2 bases at J, with 13 bases between the two ends. The CDR3 extends over 14 amino acids. Germline V gene sequence: CDR1 MNHEY, CDR2 SMNVEV (reference sequence). This CDR3 is CASSPGRGAYEQYF. CDR3 nucleotides: TGTGCCAGCAGTCCTGGGAGGGGGGCCTACGAGCAGTACTTC.

This clone was seen more than once but under ten times. The CDR3 here is CASRDREEYGYTF. CDR3 nucleotides: TGTGCCAGCCGGGACAGGGAGGAATATGGCTACACCTTC. This rearrangement joins TRBV19 to TRBJ1-2; TRBD1 agrees at 9 bases. Germline V gene data show CDR1 as LNHDA and CDR2 as SQIVND (reference sequence). V was pared by 9 bases and J by 5 bases, with 7 bases of the junction left unmatched. This CDR3 region has 13 residues.

The CDR3 loop is CASSRGRAGELFF. In DNA form, the CDR3 reads TGTGCCAGCAGCCGAGGGAGGGCCGGGGAGCTGTTTTTT. The V and J genes are TRBV11-2 and TRBJ2-2; TRBD2 matches at 7 bases. The CDR3 runs to 13 residues. Germline loops: CDR1 SGHAT, CDR2 FQNNGV. With 5 bases clipped from V and 6 bases from J, the junction kept 3 bases outside the gene matches.

This rearrangement joins TRBV4-3 to TRBJ2-1, with D uncertain. This CDR3 has 15 residues. The V gene's germline CDR1 is LGHNA and CDR2 YSLEER. Between the trimmed V and J ends, which lost 0 bases and 0 bases, there was a span of 6 bases. CDR3 DNA: TGCGCCAGCAGCCAAGATTCGAGCTCCTACAATGAGCAGTTCTTC. Its protein is CASSQDSSSYNEQFF.

The chain uses TRBV5-1 and TRBJ2-5; TRBD1 aligns across 8 bases. CDR1 is SGHRS and CDR2 is YFSETQ in the germline V gene. The CDR3 runs to 16 residues. After removal of 4 bases from V and 5 bases from J, the junction contained 13 bases not matched to a gene. The CDR3 DNA reads TGCGCCAGCAGCCTGGCGGGCAGGGGGCGCGGGGAGACCCAGTACTTC. Residues: CASSLAGRGRGETQYF.

This clone was found once. This chain links TRBV30 with TRBJ1-3; no reliable D call. This CDR3 contains 12 residues. Looked up from germline, CDR1 is GTSNPN and CDR2 is SVGIG (reference sequence). V shed 4 bases and J shed 1 base, with 5 bases lying between them. CDR3 loop: CAWKLSGNTIYF. The CDR3 DNA is TGTGCCTGGAAGCTTTCTGGAAACACCATATATTTT.

This clone was counted between two and nine times. In the same sample, other DNA sequences code for this CDR3. The chain has TRBV5-1 and TRBJ1-1; TRBD1 aligns across 7 bases. V gave up 4 bases and J gave up 8 bases; unmatched junction bases: 5. CDR1 is SGHRS, CDR2 YFSETQ, per germline. There are 12 residues in the CDR3. As DNA, the CDR3 is TGCGCCAGCAGCCCGGAGACAGGGGAAGCTTTCTTT. It encodes CASSPETGEAFF. The complete variable domain, with remaining parts taken from reference TRBV5-1 and TRBJ1-1, reads KAGVTQTPRYLIKTRGQQVTLSCSPISGHRSVSWYQQTPGQGLQFLFEYFSETQRNKGNFPGRFSGRQFSNSRSEMNVSTLELGDSALYLCASSPETGEAFFGQGTRLTVV.

This chain uses TRBV7-8 with TRBJ1-3; D is perhaps TRBD1 (6 bases). Trimming removed 5 bases from V and 2 bases from J, with 16 bases in between. This CDR3 is built from 16 residues. CDR1 and CDR2 (germline): SGHVS, FQNEAQ. The CDR3: CASSPPRGGPGNTIYF. The CDR3 coding sequence is TGTGCCAGCAGCCCCCCCCGCGGGGGCCCTGGAAACACCATATATTTT.

This sequence joins TRBV7-9 and TRBJ1-5, with D possibly matching TRBD1 (5 bases). V gave up 5 bases and J gave up 3 bases, with 14 bases separating them. The germline CDR1 and CDR2 sequences are SEHNR and FQNEAQ (reference sequence). The CDR3 has 15 amino acids. The CDR3: CASSPAGRDNQPQHF. The CDR3 DNA reads as TGTGCCAGCAGCCCCGCAGGGAGGGACAATCAGCCCCAGCATTTT. Based on the CDR3 plus reference TRBV7-9 and TRBJ1-5, the full variable domain is DTGVSQNPRHKITKRGQNVTFRCDPISEHNRLYWYRQTLGQGPEFLTYFQNEAQLEKSRLLSDRFSAERPKGSFSTLEIQRTEQGDSAMYLCASSPAGRDNQPQHFGDGTRLSIL.